This note documents a single TCR beta chain sequence. Generated by immunoSEQ multiplex PCR, the TCRdb table keeps only in-frame clones and is missing some. This table holds under 300,000 clones, roughly four fifths found once. The data belong to a study of blood T cell repertoires in COVID-19. On the study more broadly: Samples representing acute and convalescent COVID-19 were sourced from the United States, Italy and Spain. Sources were T cells, B-cell-depleted T cells, or PBMCs; the material itself was cDNA or gDNA.

Source material: peripheral blood. The clonotype comes from a woman between 45 and 60 years old who had recovered from COVID-19.

CDR3 sequence (DNA): TGTGCCAGCAGTCCTTCAGGGACAGGGGATTGGAACGAGCAGTACTTC. This sequence encodes CASSPSGTGDWNEQYF. The V call is TRBV28, the J call TRBJ2-7; the match to TRBD1 covers 10 bases. The J segment lost 5 bases and the V segment lost 5 bases, leaving 12 bases of the junction unmatched. The length of the CDR3 is 16 residues. Germline values: CDR1 MDHEN, CDR2 SYDVKM.